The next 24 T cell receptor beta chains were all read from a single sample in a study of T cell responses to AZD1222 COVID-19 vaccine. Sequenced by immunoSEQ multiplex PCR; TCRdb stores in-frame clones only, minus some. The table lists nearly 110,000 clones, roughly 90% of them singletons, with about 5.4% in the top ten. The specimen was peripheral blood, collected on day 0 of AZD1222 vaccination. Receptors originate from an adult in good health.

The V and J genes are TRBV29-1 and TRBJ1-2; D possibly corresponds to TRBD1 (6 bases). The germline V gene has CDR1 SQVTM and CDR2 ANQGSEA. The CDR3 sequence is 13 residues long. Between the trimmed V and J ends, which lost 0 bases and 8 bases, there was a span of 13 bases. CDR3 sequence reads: CSVEDVQGRGYTF. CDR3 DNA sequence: TGCAGCGTTGAAGATGTACAGGGTCGAGGCTACACCTTC.

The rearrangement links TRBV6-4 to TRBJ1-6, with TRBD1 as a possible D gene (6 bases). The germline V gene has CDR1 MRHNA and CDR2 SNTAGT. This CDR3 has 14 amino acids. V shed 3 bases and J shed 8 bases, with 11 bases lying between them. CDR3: CASSDGGAYSPLHF. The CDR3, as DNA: TGTGCCAGCAGTGATGGGGGGGCCTATTCACCCCTCCACTTT.

Here the CDR3 reads CASTPGRERRAQHF. The CDR3 nucleotides are TGTGCCAGTACCCCCGGCAGGGAACGCCGGGCCCAGCATTTT. The chain joins TRBV19 to TRBJ1-5, with D perhaps matching TRBD1 (5 bases). CDR1 is LNHDA, CDR2 SQIVND, per germline (reference sequence). The CDR3 extends over 14 amino acids. Trimming cost V 7 bases and J 11 bases, with 21 bases left between them.

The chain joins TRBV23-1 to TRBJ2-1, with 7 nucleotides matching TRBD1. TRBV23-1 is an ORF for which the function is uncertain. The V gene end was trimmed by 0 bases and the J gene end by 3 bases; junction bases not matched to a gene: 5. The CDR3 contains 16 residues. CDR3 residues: CASSQSSRGCYNEQFF. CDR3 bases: TGCGCCAGCAGTCAATCGTCCAGGGGGTGCTACAATGAGCAGTTCTTC.

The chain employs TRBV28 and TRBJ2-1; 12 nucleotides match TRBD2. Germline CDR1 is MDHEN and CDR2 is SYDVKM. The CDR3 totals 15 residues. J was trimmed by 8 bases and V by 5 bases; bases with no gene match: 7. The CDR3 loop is CASSTRLAGVHEQFF. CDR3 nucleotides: TGTGCCAGCAGTACCAGACTAGCGGGAGTCCATGAGCAGTTCTTC.

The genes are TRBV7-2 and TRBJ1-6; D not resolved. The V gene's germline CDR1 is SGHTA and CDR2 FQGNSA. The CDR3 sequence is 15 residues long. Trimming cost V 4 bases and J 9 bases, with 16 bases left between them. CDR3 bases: TGTGCCAGCAGCTATAAGGTTACGGGGAGTTCACCCCTCCACTTT. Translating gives CASSYKVTGSSPLHF.

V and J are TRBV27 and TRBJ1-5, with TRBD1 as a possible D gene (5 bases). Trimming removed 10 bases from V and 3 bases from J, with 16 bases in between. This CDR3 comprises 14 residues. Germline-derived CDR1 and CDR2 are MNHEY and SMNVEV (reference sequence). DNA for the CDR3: TGTGCCACTGCTGGGACTCGGGACAATCAGCCCCAGCATTTT. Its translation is CATAGTRDNQPQHF.

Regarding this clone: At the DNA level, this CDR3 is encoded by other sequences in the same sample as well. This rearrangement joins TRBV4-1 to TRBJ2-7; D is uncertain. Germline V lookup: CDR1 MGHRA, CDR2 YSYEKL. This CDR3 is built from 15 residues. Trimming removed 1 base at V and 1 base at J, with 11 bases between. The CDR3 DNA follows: TGCGCCAGCAGCCAAGGGCTCGCGGCTTCCTACGAGCAGTACTTC. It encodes CASSQGLAASYEQYF.

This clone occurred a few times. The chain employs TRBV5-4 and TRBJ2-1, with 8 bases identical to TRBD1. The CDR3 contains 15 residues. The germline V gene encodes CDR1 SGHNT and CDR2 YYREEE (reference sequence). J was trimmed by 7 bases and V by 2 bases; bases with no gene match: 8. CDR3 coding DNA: TGTGCCAGCAGCTTTCAAACAGGGGGTCCGAATGAGCAGTTCTTC. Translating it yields CASSFQTGGPNEQFF. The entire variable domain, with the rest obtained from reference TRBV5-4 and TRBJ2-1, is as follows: ETGVTQSPTHLIKTRGQQVTLRCSSQSGHNTVSWYQQALGQGPQFIFQYYREEENGRGNFPPRFSGLQFPNYSSELNVNALELDDSALYLCASSFQTGGPNEQFFGPGTRLTVL.

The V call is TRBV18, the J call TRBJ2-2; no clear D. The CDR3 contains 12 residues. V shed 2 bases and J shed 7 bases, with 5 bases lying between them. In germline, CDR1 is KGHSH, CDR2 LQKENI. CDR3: CASSPFSGELFF. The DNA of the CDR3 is TGTGCCAGCTCACCATTCAGCGGGGAGCTGTTTTTT.

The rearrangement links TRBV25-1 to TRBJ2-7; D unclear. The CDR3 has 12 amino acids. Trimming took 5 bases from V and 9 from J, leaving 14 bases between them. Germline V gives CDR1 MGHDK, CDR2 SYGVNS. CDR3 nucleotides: TGTGCCAGCAGTACCTTTGGAAAAGGGCAGTACTTC. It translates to CASSTFGKGQYF.

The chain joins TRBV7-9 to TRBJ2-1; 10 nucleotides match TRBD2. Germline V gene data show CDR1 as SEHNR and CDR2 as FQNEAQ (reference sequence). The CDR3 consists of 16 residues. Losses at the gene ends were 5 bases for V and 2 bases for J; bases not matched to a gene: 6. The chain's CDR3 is CASSVGTSETYNEQFF. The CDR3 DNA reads TGTGCCAGCAGCGTCGGGACTAGCGAGACCTACAATGAGCAGTTCTTC.

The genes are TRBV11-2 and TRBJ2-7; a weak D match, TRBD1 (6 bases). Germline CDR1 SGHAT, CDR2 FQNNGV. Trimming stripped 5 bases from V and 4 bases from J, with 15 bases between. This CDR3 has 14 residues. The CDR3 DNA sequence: TGTGCCAGCAGCCCCCCACAGGGTGGGTACGAGCAGTACTTC. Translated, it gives CASSPPQGGYEQYF.

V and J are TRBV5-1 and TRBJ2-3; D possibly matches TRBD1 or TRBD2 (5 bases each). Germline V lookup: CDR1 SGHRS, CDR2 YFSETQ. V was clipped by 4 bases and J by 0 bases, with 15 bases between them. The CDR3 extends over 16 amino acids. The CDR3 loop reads CASSPTPGPSTDTQYF. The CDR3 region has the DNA TGCGCCAGCAGCCCAACCCCGGGGCCCAGCACAGATACGCAGTATTTT.

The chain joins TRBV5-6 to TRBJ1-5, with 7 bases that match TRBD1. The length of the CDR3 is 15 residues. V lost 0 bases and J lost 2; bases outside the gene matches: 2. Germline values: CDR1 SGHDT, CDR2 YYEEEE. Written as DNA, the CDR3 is TGTGCCAGCAGCTTGGCAGGGGGTGGCAATCAGCCCCAGCATTTT. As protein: CASSLAGGGNQPQHF.

The CDR3: CASSPYTTGYNEQFF. The CDR3 bases are TGTGCCAGCTCACCATATACGACAGGCTACAATGAGCAGTTCTTC. V gene TRBV18 combines with J gene TRBJ2-1; perhaps TRBD1 as D (6 bases). From germline, CDR1 is KGHSH and CDR2 LQKENI. Trimming shortened V by 2 bases and J by 3 bases, and 11 bases separated the two germline ends. The CDR3 runs to 15 residues.

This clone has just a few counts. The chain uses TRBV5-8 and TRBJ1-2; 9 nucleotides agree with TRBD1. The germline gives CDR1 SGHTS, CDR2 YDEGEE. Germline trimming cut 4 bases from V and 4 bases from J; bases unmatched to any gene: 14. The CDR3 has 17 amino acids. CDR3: CASSRGLTGTGTYGYTF. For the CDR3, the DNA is TGTGCCAGCAGCCGAGGGCTAACAGGGACAGGGACCTATGGCTACACCTTC. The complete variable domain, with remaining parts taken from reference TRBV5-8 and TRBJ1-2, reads EAGVTQSPTHLIKTRGQQATLRCSPISGHTSVYWYQQALGLGLQFLLWYDEGEERNRGNFPPRFSGRQFPNYSSELNVNALELEDSALYLCASSRGLTGTGTYGYTFGSGTRLTVV.

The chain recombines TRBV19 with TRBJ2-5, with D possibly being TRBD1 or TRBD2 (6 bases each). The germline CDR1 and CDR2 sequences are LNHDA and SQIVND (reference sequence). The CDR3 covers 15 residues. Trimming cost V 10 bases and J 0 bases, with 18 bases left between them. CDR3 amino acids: CATRRAGANQETQYF. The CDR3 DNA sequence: TGTGCCACCAGGAGGGCAGGGGCCAACCAAGAGACCCAGTACTTC.

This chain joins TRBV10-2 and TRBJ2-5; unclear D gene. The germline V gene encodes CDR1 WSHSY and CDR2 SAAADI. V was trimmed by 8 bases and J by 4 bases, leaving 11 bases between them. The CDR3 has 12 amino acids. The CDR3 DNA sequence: TGCGCCAGCGGGGAAACGGGAGAGACCCAGTACTTC. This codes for CASGETGETQYF.

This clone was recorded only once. CDR3 sequence (DNA): TGTGCCAGCTCACCACCACGTGGGGTTGCGGTCACTGAAGCTTTCTTT. Amino acid sequence: CASSPPRGVAVTEAFF. V and J are TRBV18 and TRBJ1-1; no reliable D call. Trimming took 0 bases from V and 4 from J, leaving 15 bases between them. CDR1 and CDR2 (germline): KGHSH, LQKENI. The CDR3 runs 16 residues.

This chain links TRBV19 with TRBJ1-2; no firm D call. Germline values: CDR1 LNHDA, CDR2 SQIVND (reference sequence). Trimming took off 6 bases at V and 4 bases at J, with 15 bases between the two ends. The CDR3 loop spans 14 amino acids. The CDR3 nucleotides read TGTGCCAGTAGCTCTCTCCAGCGGAGCTATGGCTACACCTTC. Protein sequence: CASSSLQRSYGYTF.

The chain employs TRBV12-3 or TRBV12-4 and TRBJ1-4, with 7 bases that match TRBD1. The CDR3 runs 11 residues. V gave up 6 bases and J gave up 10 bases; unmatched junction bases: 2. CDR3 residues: CASRGTAKLFF. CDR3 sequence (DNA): TGTGCCAGCAGAGGGACAGCAAAACTGTTTTTT.

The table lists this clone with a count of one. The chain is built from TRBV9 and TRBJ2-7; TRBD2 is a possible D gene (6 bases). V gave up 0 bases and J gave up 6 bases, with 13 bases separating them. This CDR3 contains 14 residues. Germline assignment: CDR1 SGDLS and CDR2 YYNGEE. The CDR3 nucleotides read TGTGCCAGCAGCGTAGGGGTGGGAGGAGGCGAGCAGTACTTC. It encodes CASSVGVGGGEQYF.

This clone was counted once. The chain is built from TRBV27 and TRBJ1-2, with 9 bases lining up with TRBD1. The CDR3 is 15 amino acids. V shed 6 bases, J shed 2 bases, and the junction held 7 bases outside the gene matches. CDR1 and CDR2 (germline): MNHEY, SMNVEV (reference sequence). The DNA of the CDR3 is TGTGCCAGCAGCGGGGTTGGGACAGGGAACTATGGCTACACCTTC. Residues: CASSGVGTGNYGYTF.